The 25 T cell receptor beta chains in this list originate from one sample, sequenced in a study of cytomegalovirus exposure and HLA in healthy donors. Researchers ran the PCR with 60 Vbeta and 13 Jbeta primers. TCRdb's table, derived via immunoSEQ multiplex PCR, lists solely in-frame clones and lacks some. This table has some 200,000 clones, around 89% appearing once. Sequencing was done on a sample of PBMCs. These receptors came from a woman younger than 35 in good health and CMV-seronegative.

The V and J genes are TRBV9 and TRBJ2-5, with TRBD2 matching 8 bases. The trim removed 3 bases at V and 5 bases at J, leaving 18 bases unmatched. There are 18 residues in the CDR3. Per germline, CDR1 SGDLS and CDR2 YYNGEE. In DNA form, the CDR3 reads TGTGCCAGCAGCGCGAGTCGGGGACCAGCGGGAGTTCGGGAGACCCAGTACTTC. This sequence encodes CASSASRGPAGVRETQYF.

This rearrangement joins TRBV30 to TRBJ1-2; possibly TRBD1 for D (6 bases). The CDR3 contains 12 residues. Germline assignment: CDR1 GTSNPN and CDR2 SVGIG (reference sequence). V lost 1 base and J 4 bases, leaving 7 bases between the germline ends. CDR3 nucleotide sequence: TGTGCCTGGAGTGGAGGGGGCTATGGCTACACCTTC. Amino acids: CAWSGGGYGYTF.

This clone occurred a few times. The chain employs TRBV4-3 and TRBJ1-5; D gene unclear. The CDR3 spans 15 residues. CDR1 and CDR2 from the germline V gene are LGHNA and YSLEER. Deletions cut 1 base from V and 4 bases from J, with 11 bases between. The CDR3 sequence: CASSQGATRNQPQHF. The DNA for the CDR3 is TGCGCCAGCAGCCAAGGGGCGACCAGGAATCAGCCCCAGCATTTT.

J is TRBJ2-7 and V is TRBV5-1; TRBD1 aligns across 7 bases. The V segment lost 4 bases and the J segment 2 bases; nucleotides outside the gene matches: 6. This CDR3 region has 14 residues. Germline lookup yields CDR1 SGHRS and CDR2 YFSETQ. The CDR3 loop reads CASSQTGTAYEQYF. The DNA for the CDR3 is TGCGCCAGCAGCCAAACCGGGACAGCCTACGAGCAGTACTTC.

This sequence joins TRBV29-1 and TRBJ2-3, with 10 positions matching TRBD2. The V gene end was trimmed by 5 bases and the J gene end by 3 bases; junction bases not matched to a gene: 5. CDR3 length equals 14 residues. In germline, CDR1 is SQVTM, CDR2 ANQGSEA. In DNA form, the CDR3 reads TGCAGCGTTATCTTAGCGGGGGGAACAGATACGCAGTATTTT. Translation: CSVILAGGTDTQYF.

This clone was detected once. The rearrangement links TRBV28 to TRBJ1-1; D is uncertain. Germline CDR1 is MDHEN and CDR2 is SYDVKM. V was shortened by 0 bases and J by 1 base, with 12 bases between the two germline ends. CDR3 length equals 16 residues. The CDR3 spells CASSLWLFTRNTEAFF. In nucleotides, the CDR3 is TGTGCCAGCAGTTTATGGTTGTTTACTCGGAACACTGAAGCTTTCTTT.

The chain joins TRBV15 to TRBJ2-2; 7 bases are shared with TRBD1. The junction had 6 bases not matched to a gene; V was cut back by 0 bases and J by 8 bases. Germline loops: CDR1 LNHNV, CDR2 YYDKDF (reference sequence). CDR3 length: 15 amino acids. The CDR3 is CATSRELQGMGELFF. DNA of the CDR3: TGTGCCACCAGCAGAGAACTACAGGGGATGGGGGAGCTGTTTTTT.

The chain uses TRBV6-6 and TRBJ2-5; D unresolved. Trimming stripped 6 bases from V and 0 bases from J, with 8 bases between. CDR1 is MNHNY and CDR2 is SVGAGI in the germline V gene (reference sequence). CDR3 length equals 13 residues. The CDR3 coding sequence is TGTGCCAGCAGCACACCGTACCAAGAGACCCAGTACTTC. Translated: CASSTPYQETQYF.

The chain employs TRBV5-1 and TRBJ1-3; D is possibly TRBD1 (5 bases). CDR3 length equals 16 residues. V was cut by 2 bases and J by 0 bases, with 12 bases left in between. In germline, CDR1 is SGHRS, CDR2 YFSETQ. CDR3 protein: CASSFRGPLSGNTIYF. The DNA for the CDR3 is TGCGCCAGCAGCTTTAGGGGCCCTCTCTCTGGAAACACCATATATTTT. The full variable domain, with the rest looked up from reference TRBV5-1 and TRBJ1-3, is KAGVTQTPRYLIKTRGQQVTLSCSPISGHRSVSWYQQTPGQGLQFLFEYFSETQRNKGNFPGRFSGRQFSNSRSEMNVSTLELGDSALYLCASSFRGPLSGNTIYFGEGSWLTVV.

The chain has TRBV7-2 and TRBJ2-7; perhaps TRBD1 as D (5 bases). The CDR3 spans 13 residues. The V gene's germline CDR1 is SGHTA and CDR2 FQGNSA. V dropped 5 bases and J dropped 5 bases, with 13 bases sitting between them. CDR3: CASSTRWGHEQYF. The CDR3 DNA reads TGTGCCAGCAGCACGCGGTGGGGCCACGAGCAGTACTTC.

The chain joins TRBV7-2 to TRBJ1-2, with a tentative D call TRBD1 (5 bases). The CDR3 spans 14 residues. The V end was cut by 5 bases, the J end by 5 bases, with 15 bases between. Germline V gene sequence: CDR1 SGHTA, CDR2 FQGNSA. The CDR3 spells CASSQTGEWYGYTF. As DNA, the CDR3 is TGTGCCAGCAGCCAAACGGGGGAATGGTATGGCTACACCTTC.

V is TRBV6-5 and J is TRBJ1-4; possible D gene TRBD1, 5 bases. This CDR3 comprises 15 residues. The germline gives CDR1 MNHEY, CDR2 SVGAGI. Trimming shortened V by 3 bases and J by 7 bases, and 15 bases separated the two germline ends. For the CDR3, the DNA is TGTGCCAGCAGTTATGGGGGGGGTTCGGGTGAAAAACTGTTTTTT. This codes for CASSYGGGSGEKLFF.

The chain employs TRBV11-3 and TRBJ2-4; 8 nucleotides match TRBD1. Looked up from germline, CDR1 is SGHNT and CDR2 is YENEEA. The CDR3 runs 15 residues. Unmatched junction bases numbered 3, after V lost 4 bases and J lost 1 base. CDR3 coding DNA: TGTGCCAGCAGCTCCAGACAGGGGGCCAAAAACATTCAGTACTTC. Protein: CASSSRQGAKNIQYF.

V usage is TRBV5-1 and J usage is TRBJ1-1, with D hard to call. This CDR3 has 14 residues. V was trimmed by 6 bases and J by 1 base, leaving 13 bases between them. Germline V CDR1 and CDR2: SGHRS, YFSETQ. The CDR3 DNA follows: TGCGCCAGCAATGGAGACGGAAAGAACACTGAAGCTTTCTTT. Translated, it gives CASNGDGKNTEAFF.

The genes are TRBV5-6 and TRBJ1-4; D might be TRBD1 (5 bases). This CDR3 spans 14 amino acids. Per germline, CDR1 SGHDT and CDR2 YYEEEE. Trimming removed 6 bases from V and 9 bases from J, with 18 bases in between. CDR3 residues: CASNPGGWGKKLFF. The CDR3 bases are TGTGCCAGCAACCCCGGAGGGTGGGGGAAAAAACTGTTTTTT. Complete variable domain (other parts from reference TRBV5-6 and TRBJ1-4): DAGVTQSPTHLIKTRGQQVTLRCSPKSGHDTVSWYQQALGQGPQFIFQYYEEEERQRGNFPDRFSGHQFPNYSSELNVNALLLGDSALYLCASNPGGWGKKLFFGSGTQLSVL.

The chain is built from TRBV7-9 and TRBJ1-1, with 8 bases that match TRBD1. The CDR3 covers 18 residues. The junction had 11 bases not matched to a gene; V was cut back by 2 bases and J by 0 bases. Per germline, CDR1 SEHNR and CDR2 FQNEAQ (reference sequence). The CDR3 here is CASSLPWQGALVNTEAFF. In DNA, the CDR3 is TGTGCCAGCAGCTTACCGTGGCAGGGGGCTCTCGTGAACACTGAAGCTTTCTTT.

J is TRBJ2-3 and V is TRBV2; 8 nucleotides agree with TRBD2. The CDR3 spans 15 residues. V lost 10 bases to trimming and J lost 0 bases; unmatched junction nucleotides: 9. Germline values: CDR1 SNHLY, CDR2 FYNNEI. The CDR3, as DNA: TGTGCCAACAGAAATAGCGGGGAGAGCACAGATACGCAGTATTTT. Amino acids: CANRNSGESTDTQYF.

The gene calls are TRBV13 and TRBJ2-1; 11 nucleotides align to TRBD2. CDR1 is PRHDT, CDR2 FYEKMQ, per germline (reference sequence). Trimming at V came to 5 bases and at J to 8 bases, leaving 11 bases not matched to a gene. The CDR3 sequence is 16 residues long. CDR3 DNA sequence: TGTGCCAGCAGCCCCCGGGGTAGCGGGGGGGCTCATGAGCAGTTCTTC. The encoded protein is CASSPRGSGGAHEQFF. Filled out from reference TRBV13 and TRBJ2-1, the complete variable domain reads AAGVIQSPRHLIKEKRETATLKCYPIPRHDTVYWYQQGPGQDPQFLISFYEKMQSDKGSIPDRFSAQQFSDYHSELNMSSLELGDSALYFCASSPRGSGGAHEQFFGPGTRLTVL.

The chain couples TRBV27 to TRBJ1-1; 10 nucleotides line up with TRBD1. After removal of 3 bases from V and 3 bases from J, the junction contained 1 base not matched to a gene. There are 14 residues in the CDR3. Germline CDR1 and CDR2: MNHEY and SMNVEV (reference sequence). CDR3 in DNA: TGTGCCAGCAGTTTCGGACAGGGGGACACTGAAGCTTTCTTT. Protein sequence: CASSFGQGDTEAFF.

The chain combines TRBV7-8 with TRBJ1-3, with D possibly being TRBD1 (5 bases). Trimming removed 0 bases at V and 4 bases at J, with 10 bases between. CDR1 is SGHVS and CDR2 is FQNEAQ in the germline V gene. There are 15 residues in the CDR3. The CDR3 bases are TGTGCCAGCAGCTTAGCGCGCCAGGGCGGAAACACCATATATTTT. Encoded protein: CASSLARQGGNTIYF.

The rearrangement uses TRBV5-6 and TRBJ2-7; 7 nucleotides agree with TRBD1. The V gene end was trimmed by 4 bases and the J gene end by 0 bases; junction bases not matched to a gene: 7. The CDR3 sequence is 15 residues long. Germline assignment: CDR1 SGHDT and CDR2 YYEEEE. The CDR3: CASSQKTGSSYEQYF. In nucleotides, the CDR3 is TGTGCCAGCAGCCAAAAGACAGGGAGCTCCTACGAGCAGTACTTC.

The chain carries TRBV18 and TRBJ2-7; TRBD2 agrees at 10 bases. Per germline, CDR1 KGHSH and CDR2 LQKENI. Unmatched junction bases numbered 5, after V lost 3 bases and J lost 3 bases. The CDR3 has 15 residues. This chain's CDR3 is CASSPGTSAGYEQYF. CDR3 bases: TGTGCCAGCTCACCGGGGACTAGCGCTGGCTACGAGCAGTACTTC.

This rearrangement joins TRBV18 to TRBJ2-3; 7 bases are shared with TRBD2. The germline CDR1 and CDR2 sequences are KGHSH and LQKENI. The CDR3 length is 17 residues. V trimming: 3 bases; J trimming: 5 bases; junction bases outside the gene matches: 14. CDR3 sequence: CASSPPSGISNKDTQYF. In DNA, the CDR3 is TGTGCCAGCTCACCGCCTAGCGGTATTTCGAATAAAGATACGCAGTATTTT.

V usage is TRBV7-2 and J usage is TRBJ2-5, with D maybe TRBD2 (5 bases). The germline CDR1 and CDR2 sequences are SGHTA and FQGNSA. Trimming left V 3 bases short and J 5 bases short, with 10 bases between. The CDR3 runs to 13 residues. The CDR3 sequence: CASSFNGGETQYF. CDR3 nucleotides: TGTGCCAGCAGCTTTAACGGCGGGGAGACCCAGTACTTC.

The chain combines TRBV4-3 with TRBJ1-1, with TRBD1 identical over 10 bases. After removal of 0 bases from V and 3 bases from J, the junction contained 1 base not matched to a gene. CDR1 and CDR2 (germline): LGHNA, YSLEER. The CDR3 extends over 15 amino acids. CDR3 amino acids: CASSQETGGHTEAFF. CDR3 bases: TGCGCCAGCAGCCAAGAGACAGGGGGCCACACTGAAGCTTTCTTT.